Below are 23 T cell receptor beta chains sequenced from a single sample in a study of blood T cell repertoires in COVID-19 (dated by TCRdb to 2018 to 2020). The library relied on the immunoSEQ multiplex PCR assay. The source is immuneACCESS, and TCRdb retained only in-frame sequences with V and J called. Part of the clones is not carried over; for the studies checked, unresolved V genes explain less than half of this, and the remainder is unexplained. The sample profile shows approximately 130,000 clones; approximately 89% of them were found once. Of the sample, approximately 4.3% falls within the top ten clones. The sample comprised peripheral blood. The receptors come from a human donor in a cohort sampled during active COVID-19.

The chain uses TRBV7-2 and TRBJ2-7; D might be TRBD1 (6 bases). The CDR3 runs to 13 residues. V dropped 4 bases and J dropped 5 bases, with 12 bases sitting between them. The germline CDR1 and CDR2 sequences are SGHTA and FQGNSA. The chain's CDR3 is CASSWNRDHEQYF. In DNA form, the CDR3 reads TGTGCCAGCAGCTGGAACAGGGACCACGAGCAGTACTTC.

The rearrangement joins TRBV11-3 to TRBJ2-1; D is possibly TRBD1 (6 bases). Germline assignment: CDR1 SGHNT and CDR2 YENEEA. The V gene lost 4 bases and the J gene lost 2 bases, with 12 bases spanning the gap. The CDR3 covers 15 residues. The CDR3: CASSSSGQPYNEQFF. The CDR3, as DNA: TGTGCCAGCAGCTCGTCCGGACAGCCCTACAATGAGCAGTTCTTC. The full variable domain, in which reference TRBV11-3 and TRBJ2-1 provide the parts outside the CDR3, is EAGVVQSPRYKIIEKKQPVAFWCNPISGHNTLYWYLQNLGQGPELLIRYENEEAVDDSQLPKDRFSAERLKGVDSTLKIQPAELGDSAVYLCASSSSGQPYNEQFFGPGTRLTVL.

This chain joins TRBV3-1 (or the pseudogene TRBV3-2) and TRBJ2-3; D is possibly TRBD1 (7 bases). CDR3 size: 13 residues. V lost 8 bases and J lost 4, with 13 bases in between. From germline, CDR1 is LGHDT and CDR2 YNNKEL (reference sequence). The CDR3 bases are TGTGCCAGCCACCAGGGGGGAGCAGATACGCAGTATTTT. This codes for CASHQGGADTQYF.

The J gene is TRBJ2-2, the V gene TRBV10-3; 10 bases fit TRBD2. This CDR3 has 15 residues. V gave up 7 bases and J gave up 7 bases; unmatched junction bases: 9. Germline lookup yields CDR1 ENHRY and CDR2 SYGVKD. The CDR3 DNA reads TGTGCCATCACTACTAGCGGGACATATGGCGGGGAGCTGTTTTTT. Translating gives CAITTSGTYGGELFF.

The V call is TRBV6-1, the J call TRBJ1-1, with D perhaps TRBD1 (5 bases). CDR1 is MNHNS, CDR2 SASEGT, per germline. Deletions cut 3 bases from V and 3 bases from J, with 11 bases between. The CDR3 is 14 residues long. The CDR3 coding sequence is TGTGCCAGCAGTGATGCGGGGACGTACACTGAAGCTTTCTTT. This translates into CASSDAGTYTEAFF.

This sequence joins TRBV27 and TRBJ2-1; 9 nucleotides agree with TRBD2. CDR1 and CDR2 from the germline V gene are MNHEY and SMNVEV (reference sequence). Germline trimming cut 0 bases from V and 6 bases from J; bases unmatched to any gene: 6. The CDR3 loop spans 16 amino acids. This CDR3 reads CASSLSGLAGTNEQFF. The CDR3, as DNA: TGTGCCAGCAGTTTATCGGGGCTAGCGGGGACCAATGAGCAGTTCTTC.

J is TRBJ1-2 and V is TRBV19; no reliable D call. This CDR3 comprises 14 residues. Germline V gives CDR1 LNHDA, CDR2 SQIVND (reference sequence). V lost 3 bases to trimming and J lost 4 bases, with 12 bases between them. The chain's CDR3 is CASSISGVLYGYTF. The CDR3, as DNA: TGTGCCAGTAGTATCTCCGGGGTCCTCTATGGCTACACCTTC. The complete variable domain, with remaining parts taken from reference TRBV19 and TRBJ1-2, reads DGGITQSPKYLFRKEGQNVTLSCEQNLNHDAMYWYRQDPGQGLRLIYYSQIVNDFQKGDIAEGYSVSREKKESFPLTVTSAQKNPTAFYLCASSISGVLYGYTFGSGTRLTVV.

The chain combines TRBV5-6 with TRBJ2-2; TRBD1 aligns across 10 bases. Germline loops: CDR1 SGHDT, CDR2 YYEEEE. V shed 4 bases, J shed 6 bases, and the junction held 6 bases outside the gene matches. The CDR3 is made up of 15 amino acids. The DNA of the CDR3 is TGTGCCAGCAGCCCCGACAGGGGGCGCGCCGGGGAGCTGTTTTTT. Amino acid sequence: CASSPDRGRAGELFF.

V usage is TRBV5-5 and J usage is TRBJ2-7; a possible D gene is TRBD1 (6 bases). The CDR3 is 13 amino acids. CDR1 and CDR2 (germline): SGHKS, YYEKEE (reference sequence). The V gene lost 3 bases and the J gene lost 3 bases, with 10 bases spanning the gap. CDR3: CASSSADSYEQYF. The CDR3 DNA reads TGTGCCAGCAGCTCGGCGGACAGCTACGAGCAGTACTTC.

The V call is TRBV6-2 or TRBV6-3, the J call TRBJ2-5, with D perhaps matching TRBD2 (5 bases). Trimming removed 5 bases from V and 6 bases from J, with 16 bases in between. The germline gives CDR1 MNHEY, CDR2 SVGEGT. The CDR3 runs 14 residues. The CDR3 DNA sequence: TGTGCCAGCAGTGGAAGGACGGCCGGGAAGACCCAGTACTTC. Translated, it gives CASSGRTAGKTQYF.

The V gene is TRBV19, the J gene TRBJ2-1; TRBD2 aligns across 7 bases. Germline CDR1 LNHDA, CDR2 SQIVND (reference sequence). The trim removed 5 bases at V and 14 bases at J, leaving 12 bases unmatched. The CDR3 is 13 residues long. Here the CDR3 reads CASSPEGRGSKFF. The CDR3 DNA is TGTGCCAGTAGTCCAGAGGGGCGGGGGTCAAAGTTCTTC.

The rearrangement links TRBV7-8 to TRBJ1-5; D not resolved. The V gene lost 5 bases and the J gene lost 1 base, with 12 bases spanning the gap. CDR3 length: 15 amino acids. CDR1 SGHVS and CDR2 FQNEAQ come from the germline V gene. For the CDR3, the DNA is TGTGCCAGCAGCCCTGGAGGGTTCAGCAATCAGCCCCAGCATTTT. Encoded protein: CASSPGGFSNQPQHF.

The chain has TRBV6-5 and TRBJ2-5, with D possibly matching TRBD2 (6 bases). Germline assignment: CDR1 MNHEY and CDR2 SVGAGI. Between the trimmed V and J ends, which lost 4 bases and 5 bases, there was a span of 17 bases. The CDR3 totals 15 residues. CDR3 DNA: TGTGCCAGCAGTTTATGGGGCGGGGTCCACGAGACCCAGTACTTC. This codes for CASSLWGGVHETQYF.

To note about this clone: Other DNA sequences in the sample encode the same CDR3. This chain connects TRBV5-1 to TRBJ2-2; 7 positions agree with TRBD1. V gave up 0 bases and J gave up 0 bases; unmatched junction bases: 2. Germline V gene data show CDR1 as SGHRS and CDR2 as YFSETQ. The CDR3 has 16 amino acids. The CDR3 coding sequence is TGCGCCAGCAGCTTGGGACAGGGCGCGAACACCGGGGAGCTGTTTTTT. It specifies CASSLGQGANTGELFF.

The chain joins TRBV10-3 to TRBJ2-3, with 8 bases lining up with TRBD1. The CDR3 covers 14 residues. Trimming took 10 bases from V and 0 from J; bases not matched to a gene: 6. The germline V gene has CDR1 ENHRY and CDR2 SYGVKD. The DNA of the CDR3 is TGTGCCACCGGTCGGGACAGGAGCACAGATACGCAGTATTTT. Its translation: CATGRDRSTDTQYF.

This chain connects TRBV15 to TRBJ1-5; a possible D gene is TRBD1 (5 bases). The V and J ends lost 8 bases and 7 bases respectively, with 15 bases between them. The CDR3 runs 13 residues. CDR1 is LNHNV and CDR2 is YYDKDF in the germline V gene (reference sequence). The CDR3 coding sequence is TGTGCCACCTCAAGGGGTTTAAACCAGCCCCAGCATTTT. Protein product: CATSRGLNQPQHF.

The chain employs TRBV3-1 (or the pseudogene TRBV3-2) and TRBJ2-4; weak D call: TRBD2 (5 bases). The CDR3 loop spans 16 amino acids. The germline CDR1 and CDR2 sequences are LGHDT and YNNKEL (reference sequence). Between the trimmed V and J ends, which lost 4 bases and 1 base, there was a span of 14 bases. In DNA, the CDR3 is TGTGCCAGCAGCCGAGGGATCTCGGCGGCCAAAAACATTCAGTACTTC. It yields the protein CASSRGISAAKNIQYF.

This clone was picked up many times. In the same sample, other DNA sequences code for this CDR3. The J gene is TRBJ2-3, the V gene TRBV7-3; TRBD2 agrees at 9 bases. The V gene's germline CDR1 is SGHTA and CDR2 FQGTGA. The V and J ends lost 5 bases and 0 bases, in that order; junction bases with no gene match: 3. The CDR3 loop spans 15 amino acids. In DNA, the CDR3 is TGTGCCAGCAGCCGAGCGGGGGGAAGCACAGATACGCAGTATTTT. As protein: CASSRAGGSTDTQYF.

The J gene is TRBJ2-5, the V gene TRBV6-5, with TRBD1 matching 11 bases. In germline, CDR1 is MNHEY, CDR2 SVGAGI. This CDR3 is built from 14 residues. The V segment lost 6 bases and the J segment 5 bases; nucleotides outside the gene matches: 5. The CDR3 protein is CASSPGTGGETQYF. The CDR3 DNA sequence: TGTGCCAGCAGCCCCGGGACAGGGGGGGAGACCCAGTACTTC.

This chain links TRBV9 with TRBJ1-6; 10 bases line up with TRBD1. Trimming removed 3 bases from V and 9 bases from J; junction bases left unmatched: 6. CDR1 is SGDLS and CDR2 is YYNGEE in the germline V gene. This CDR3 has 15 residues. The chain's CDR3 is CASSEGQGVGSPLHF. In DNA form, the CDR3 reads TGTGCCAGCAGCGAAGGACAGGGGGTGGGTTCACCCCTCCACTTT.

V is TRBV21-1 and J is TRBJ2-2; the table assigns TRBD2, which was not confirmed against the DNA. TRBV21-1 is designated a pseudogene. The CDR3 contains 13 residues. The CDR3 DNA sequence: TGTGCCAGCAGCCCGCGGGGGGCCGGGGAGCTGTTTTTT. The encoded protein is CASSPRGAGELFF.

This chain links TRBV18 with TRBJ2-6; 7 bases are a match to TRBD1. The CDR3 loop spans 17 amino acids. From germline, CDR1 is KGHSH and CDR2 LQKENI. Losses at the gene ends were 6 bases for V and 3 bases for J; bases not matched to a gene: 11. In DNA, the CDR3 is TGTGCCAGCTCCCAGAGCCTGACAGGGAATGGGGCCAACGTCCTGACTTTC. Translated: CASSQSLTGNGANVLTF. The full variable domain, in which reference TRBV18 and TRBJ2-6 provide the parts outside the CDR3, is NAGVMQNPRHLVRRRGQEARLRCSPMKGHSHVYWYRQLPEEGLKFMVYLQKENIIDESGMPKERFSAEFPKEGPSILRIQQVVRGDSAAYFCASSQSLTGNGANVLTFGAGSRLTVL.

The chain recombines TRBV7-2 with TRBJ1-1; D is perhaps TRBD1 (5 bases). Germline V lookup: CDR1 SGHTA, CDR2 FQGNSA. Trimming took off 3 bases at V and 4 bases at J, with 12 bases between the two ends. The CDR3 spans 14 residues. In DNA, the CDR3 is TGTGCCAGCAGCTTGCACGGGAGGGGCACTGAAGCTTTCTTT. Its translation: CASSLHGRGTEAFF.